The 21 T cell receptor beta chains below come from one sample, sequenced in a study of response to subunit inactivated influenza vaccine. TCRdb reprocessed the RT-PCR reads with MiXCR, giving one entry per CDR3 protein. The data contain over 150,000 distinct CDR3 sequences, 11% of them singletons. The sample consisted of non-naive T cells sorted from PBMCs, taken more than 35 days after vaccination. Every receptor here comes from a middle-aged man who received an inactivated influenza vaccine.

The chain uses TRBV11-1 and TRBJ1-3, with TRBD1 as a possible D gene (5 bases). The V and J ends lost 5 bases and 3 bases respectively, with 23 bases between them. CDR1 is SGHAT, CDR2 FQDESV, per germline (reference sequence). The CDR3 covers 18 residues. The CDR3 nucleotides read TGTGCCAGCAGCCCATTAGTTCCGACCGGGGCGGTTGGAAACACCATATATTTT. This gives the protein CASSPLVPTGAVGNTIYF.

The chain uses TRBV6-1 and TRBJ2-7, with 8 positions matching TRBD2. The germline gives CDR1 MNHNS, CDR2 SASEGT. The V and J ends lost 6 bases and 6 bases, in that order; junction bases with no gene match: 13. This CDR3 is built from 15 residues. The CDR3 loop reads CASSPVPAGESEQYF. CDR3 in DNA: TGTGCCAGCAGCCCAGTCCCAGCGGGAGAAAGCGAGCAGTACTTC.

V and J are TRBV5-1 and TRBJ2-1, with 14 bases that match TRBD2. The CDR3 consists of 23 residues. J was trimmed by 0 bases and V by 4 bases; bases with no gene match: 21. The germline CDR1 and CDR2 sequences are SGHRS and YFSETQ. The CDR3 DNA is TGCGCCAGCAGCCCACAGGGACTAGCGGGAGCCCAGAAATACACAAGCTCCTACAATGAGCAGTTCTTC. It specifies CASSPQGLAGAQKYTSSYNEQFF.

This clonotype was seen only a few times. This sequence joins TRBV12-3 or TRBV12-4 and TRBJ1-5, with D possibly matching TRBD1 (5 bases). Trimming removed 3 bases from V and 6 bases from J, with 12 bases in between. The CDR3 totals 14 residues. Here the CDR3 DNA reads TGTGCCAGCAGTTTTTCAGGGAACGGTCAGCCCCAGCATTTT. Its protein product is CASSFSGNGQPQHF.

In its sample, this clonotype was seen many times. The chain has TRBV7-2 and TRBJ2-7; 7 positions match TRBD1. The trim removed 5 bases at V and 1 base at J, leaving 8 bases unmatched. The CDR3 is 15 residues long. The V gene's germline CDR1 is SGHTA and CDR2 FQGNSA. The CDR3 DNA follows: TGTGCCAGCAGCCTAAGACAGGGTGCATCCTACGAGCAGTACTTC. As protein: CASSLRQGASYEQYF.

This clonotype has a count of ten or more. The CDR3 nucleotides are TGTGCCACCAGTGATGGTACCGGGACTAGAAATGAGCAGTTCTTC. The encoded protein is CATSDGTGTRNEQFF. The chain employs TRBV24-1 and TRBJ2-1; TRBD2 agrees at 8 bases. CDR3 length: 15 residues. Germline V CDR1 and CDR2: KGHDR, SFDVKD. V trimming: 3 bases; J trimming: 7 bases; junction bases outside the gene matches: 7.

This sequence joins TRBV7-3 and TRBJ2-3, with 13 nucleotides matching TRBD2. This CDR3 is 16 amino acids long. With V trimmed by 3 bases and J by 3 bases, 3 bases remained unmatched. CDR1 and CDR2 (germline): SGHTA, FQGTGA. The CDR3 sequence is CASSFTTSGRTDTQYF. The CDR3 DNA follows: TGTGCCAGCAGCTTTACGACTAGCGGGAGGACAGATACGCAGTATTTT. The full variable domain, its missing parts supplied by reference TRBV7-3 and TRBJ2-3, is GAGVSQTPSNKVTEKGKYVELRCDPISGHTALYWYRQSLGQGPEFLIYFQGTGAADDSGLPNDRFFAVRPEGSVSTLKIQRTERGDSAVYLCASSFTTSGRTDTQYFGPGTRLTVL.

This clonotype was counted ten times or more. CDR3 in DNA: TGCGCCAGCAGCTACCCCGGTGCAACTAATGAAAAACTGTTTTTT. It encodes CASSYPGATNEKLFF. This rearrangement joins TRBV4-1 to TRBJ1-4; D remains unclear. The CDR3 length is 15 residues. Trimming removed 5 bases from V and 0 bases from J, with 10 bases in between. Germline V gives CDR1 MGHRA, CDR2 YSYEKL.

This chain joins TRBV12-3 or TRBV12-4 and TRBJ2-2, with D tentatively TRBD1 or TRBD2 (5 bases each). Deletions cut 8 bases from V and 7 bases from J, with 11 bases between. The CDR3 spans 12 residues. Here the CDR3 reads CASRTRDGELFF. The CDR3 DNA sequence: TGTGCCAGCCGGACACGGGACGGGGAGCTGTTTTTT.

CDR3 coding DNA: TGTGCCAGCAGCCCTTGGGGGGGCCGAGAGACCCAGTACTTC. This encodes CASSPWGGRETQYF. V and J are TRBV9 and TRBJ2-5; a possible D gene is TRBD2 (7 bases). This CDR3 has 14 residues. Germline lookup yields CDR1 SGDLS and CDR2 YYNGEE. Trimming took 4 bases from V and 4 from J, leaving 14 bases between them.

The chain combines TRBV3-1 with TRBJ2-7; D might be TRBD1 (5 bases). The ends were cut back, 7 bases at V and 4 bases at J, with 11 bases in the middle. Looked up from germline, CDR1 is LGHDT and CDR2 is YNNKEL (reference sequence). The CDR3 loop spans 12 amino acids. In nucleotides, the CDR3 is TGTGCCAGCACTGGCAGGGAATACGAGCAGTACTTC. This sequence encodes CASTGREYEQYF.

V usage is TRBV7-2 and J usage is TRBJ2-6; 10 bases are a match to TRBD2. V was pared by 0 bases and J by 0 bases, with 2 bases of the junction left unmatched. Germline CDR1 SGHTA, CDR2 FQGNSA. This CDR3 is built from 18 residues. Here the CDR3 DNA reads TGTGCCAGCAGCTTAGCCACTAGCGGGGTCTCTGGGGCCAACGTCCTGACTTTC. Protein: CASSLATSGVSGANVLTF.

This clonotype was seen at least ten times. The gene calls are TRBV20-1 and TRBJ1-5, with D perhaps matching TRBD1 (5 bases). V was clipped by 3 bases and J by 0 bases, with 12 bases between them. The CDR3 has 15 amino acids. Germline values: CDR1 DFQATT, CDR2 SNEGSKA (reference sequence). CDR3 coding DNA: TGCAGTGCTAGGGTCGGGACGGATAGCAATCAGCCCCAGCATTTT. Its protein product is CSARVGTDSNQPQHF.

A remark on this clonotype: Germline and junction disagree at one end, which may indicate a read error. The rearrangement uses TRBV7-8 and TRBJ2-7; TRBD2 matches 9 bases. Germline V lookup: CDR1 SGHVS, CDR2 FQNEAQ. CDR3 size: 15 residues. CDR3 loop: CASGLGAGGSYEQYF. The CDR3 nucleotides are TGTGCCAGCGGCTTAGGGGCGGGGGGGTCTTACGAGCAGTACTTC.

This clonotype is labeled as medium-sized (0.01 to 0.1%). This sequence joins TRBV5-1 and TRBJ1-6; D may be TRBD1 (6 bases). CDR3 length: 14 amino acids. Germline values: CDR1 SGHRS, CDR2 YFSETQ. The V gene lost 6 bases and the J gene lost 9 bases, with 16 bases spanning the gap. The CDR3 protein is CASTPGTRRSPLHF. The DNA of the CDR3 is TGCGCCAGCACCCCCGGGACACGGCGTTCACCCCTCCACTTT.

This chain joins TRBV6-5 and TRBJ1-6, with D perhaps matching TRBD1 (5 bases). Looked up from germline, CDR1 is MNHEY and CDR2 is SVGAGI. V dropped 4 bases and J dropped 7 bases, with 8 bases sitting between them. This CDR3 is built from 13 residues. The CDR3 here is CASSWGRNSPLHF. The DNA for the CDR3 is TGTGCCAGCAGTTGGGGCAGAAATTCACCCCTCCACTTT.

This clonotype was observed many times. The CDR3 DNA reads TGCAGTGCCGAAGCGGGACGATCCTACGAGCAGTACTTC. Its protein is CSAEAGRSYEQYF. The chain combines TRBV20-1 with TRBJ2-7; 7 positions match TRBD2. The CDR3 loop spans 13 amino acids. V was clipped by 6 bases and J by 1 base; unmatched bases: 6. Germline V CDR1 and CDR2: DFQATT, SNEGSKA (reference sequence).

This clonotype occurred a few times. CDR3 in amino acids: CASSFKGGFGEKLFF. The CDR3 coding sequence is TGTGCCAGCAGCTTCAAAGGGGGATTCGGTGAAAAACTGTTTTTT. J is TRBJ1-4 and V is TRBV5-5; D perhaps matches TRBD1 (6 bases). V gave up 2 bases and J gave up 7 bases, with 15 bases separating them. The germline CDR1 and CDR2 sequences are SGHKS and YYEKEE (reference sequence). This CDR3 spans 15 amino acids.

This clonotype was counted only a few times. The chain uses TRBV2 and TRBJ2-2; perhaps TRBD1 as D (6 bases). The germline V gene has CDR1 SNHLY and CDR2 FYNNEI. Trimming pared 6 bases from V and 3 bases from J, leaving 11 bases between. The CDR3 has 14 residues. The DNA for the CDR3 is TGTGCCAGCAGGGGGGACACTGACACCGGGGAGCTGTTTTTT. This encodes CASRGDTDTGELFF.

This clonotype has more than one count but fewer than ten. CDR3 protein: CSANIPGYSYNEQFF. CDR3 sequence (DNA): TGCAGTGCGAACATTCCGGGTTACTCCTACAATGAGCAGTTCTTC. This chain links TRBV20-1 with TRBJ2-1; D is unclear. The CDR3 runs to 15 residues. V was pared by 6 bases and J by 0 bases, with 15 bases between. Germline CDR1 and CDR2: DFQATT and SNEGSKA (reference sequence).

V usage is TRBV20-1 and J usage is TRBJ2-7; D might be TRBD1 (5 bases). The V and J ends lost 0 bases and 6 bases respectively, with 18 bases between them. Germline CDR1 is DFQATT and CDR2 is SNEGSKA (reference sequence). The CDR3 runs to 15 residues. DNA of the CDR3: TGCAGTGCTAGAGATAAGTTGCAGGGTTGGGGCGAGCAGTACTTC. Translated: CSARDKLQGWGEQYF.